Listed below are T cell receptor beta chains from one sample, sequenced in a study of blood T cell repertoires in COVID-19. Generated by immunoSEQ multiplex PCR, the TCRdb table keeps only in-frame clones and is missing some. The sample consists of about 230,000 clones, about 85% of them appearing once. The sequenced sample was peripheral blood. These receptors were obtained from a man aged 40-49 years with acute or convalescent COVID-19. Each CDR3 is given with its conserved first and last residue. D genes are given only for firm matches. Clone size appears in some rows only: once, few, many, or a class for an expanded clone.

cdr3_nt,cdr3_aa,d_call,j_call,v_call,clone_size
TGTGCTAGTGGTTCGACGGGGGGGACCCAGTACTTC,CASGSTGGTQYF,TRBD2,TRBJ2-5,TRBV12-5,NA
TGTGCCAGCAGGGCGACAGGGGAACTCTATGGCTACACCTTC,CASRATGELYGYTF,TRBD1,TRBJ1-2,TRBV6-6,NA
TGTGCCAGCAGTGGACAGGGGAGCCCTCCGGGCTATGGCTACACCTTC,CASSGQGSPPGYGYTF,TRBD1,TRBJ1-2,TRBV2,few
TGTGCCAGCAGCTTCCGTACAGGGGACGATACGCAGTATTTT,CASSFRTGDDTQYF,TRBD1,TRBJ2-3,TRBV5-4,few
TGTGCCAGCAGACCTCTAGGCAGGGTCATTTCACCCCTCCACTTT,CASRPLGRVISPLHF,NA,TRBJ1-6,TRBV27,NA
TGCGCCAGCAGATACCCCGCGACAGGGGGGAACACTGAAGCTTTCTTT,CASRYPATGGNTEAFF,TRBD1,TRBJ1-1,TRBV4-1,NA
TGTGCCAGCAGTGAACGGGGGATGGGGAACACCATATATTTT,CASSERGMGNTIYF,NA,TRBJ1-3,TRBV6-1,NA
TGTGCCAGTAGTATAAGCCTAGCGGACTCCTACGAGCAGTACTTC,CASSISLADSYEQYF,TRBD2,TRBJ2-7,TRBV19,NA
TGTGCCAGTAGTATTGTAATTAATCAGCCCCAGCATTTT,CASSIVINQPQHF,NA,TRBJ1-5,TRBV19,few
TGCGCCAGCAGTGAGTCGGTGGGCTCGAGAACAGATACGCAGTATTTT,CASSESVGSRTDTQYF,NA,TRBJ2-3,TRBV10-1,NA
TGTGCCAGCAGCTTGGTCAGGGGGGTCACCGGGGAGCTGTTTTTT,CASSLVRGVTGELFF,NA,TRBJ2-2,TRBV5-4,NA
TGTGCCAGCAGTACAGGGGGCGGGCAGTATTTT,CASSTGGGQYF,TRBD1,TRBJ2-3,TRBV2,NA
TGTGCCAGCAGTTTATTAGCCAGCAACTCTGGAAACACCATATATTTT,CASSLLASNSGNTIYF,NA,TRBJ1-3,TRBV28,NA
TGTGCCAGCTCATCCAACTTCATGAACACTGAAGCTTTCTTT,CASSSNFMNTEAFF,NA,TRBJ1-1,TRBV18,NA
TGTGCCAGCAGCCCATTAGCGGGAACTGAAGCTTTCTTT,CASSPLAGTEAFF,NA,TRBJ1-1,TRBV13,NA
TGTGCCAGCAGCTCCGACACCTACAATGAGCAGTTCTTC,CASSSDTYNEQFF,NA,TRBJ2-1,TRBV5-4,NA
TGTGCCAGCAGCTGGGGACAGGGCTACGAGCAGTACTTC,CASSWGQGYEQYF,TRBD1,TRBJ2-7,TRBV5-5,NA
TGTGCCAGCAGTTTCACCCTAGCGGGGGGGCGCGAGAATGAGCAGTTCTTC,CASSFTLAGGRENEQFF,TRBD2,TRBJ2-1,TRBV27,NA
TGTGCCAGCAGCTTAGACCCCAGAGGGACAGGCGGATCCAATCAGCCCCAGCATTTT,CASSLDPRGTGGSNQPQHF,TRBD1,TRBJ1-5,TRBV7-8,NA
TGCGCCAGCAGCTTATTTGACACGGTGGGGGCGATTGAGCAGTACTTC,CASSLFDTVGAIEQYF,NA,TRBJ2-7,TRBV5-1,NA
TGTGCCAGCAGTTTAGACCGGACTGAAGCTTTCTTT,CASSLDRTEAFF,NA,TRBJ1-1,TRBV12-3/TRBV12-4,NA
TGCGCCAGCAGCTCCCCGGGGGGGGGTTTCAACTATGGTTACACCTTC,CASSSPGGGFNYGYTF,NA,TRBJ1-2,TRBV5-1,once
TGTGCCAGCAGGACAGGGGGCACCGGGGAGCTGTTTTTT,CASRTGGTGELFF,TRBD1,TRBJ2-2,TRBV2,NA
TGCGCCAGCAGCAACAACGGGGGGACCTACAATGAGCAGTTCTTC,CASSNNGGTYNEQFF,TRBD2,TRBJ2-1,TRBV4-1,few
TGTGCCAGCAGCGTAACAGGGGTTAGCTATGGCTACACCTTC,CASSVTGVSYGYTF,TRBD1,TRBJ1-2,TRBV9,NA
TGTGCCAGCAGTGGGAGCGGGGGGCCAGGGAATGAGCAGTTCTTC,CASSGSGGPGNEQFF,TRBD2,TRBJ2-1,TRBV2,NA
TGTGCAAGTCGCTTGCAGGTGGCCTTCACTGAAGCTTTCTTT,CASRLQVAFTEAFF,NA,TRBJ1-1,TRBV12-2,NA
TGTGCCAGCAGCTTAGATGGGCTAGCGGGGAATGAGCAGTTCTTC,CASSLDGLAGNEQFF,TRBD2,TRBJ2-1,TRBV11-2,NA
TGCAGTCCGGGGCAGGGGGCTGAAGCTTTCTTT,CSPGQGAEAFF,TRBD1,TRBJ1-1,TRBV29-1,NA
TGTGCCAGCAGCGACCAGGGGAGCTCTGGAAACACCATATATTTT,CASSDQGSSGNTIYF,NA,TRBJ1-3,TRBV9,NA
TGTGCCAGCAGCTTGATGCCAGGGGGAGTCAATGAGCAGTTCTTC,CASSLMPGGVNEQFF,TRBD1,TRBJ2-1,TRBV7-6,NA
TGTGCCTGGAGCTCCGGGACAGGGTACAATCAGCCCCAGCATTTT,CAWSSGTGYNQPQHF,TRBD1,TRBJ1-5,TRBV30,NA
TGTGCCAGCAGCGATAGACAGAATTCACCCCTCCACTTT,CASSDRQNSPLHF,NA,TRBJ1-6,TRBV7-6,NA
TGTGCCAGCAGTTCCGGGACAGGGGGTGGTGGGCAGTACTTC,CASSSGTGGGGQYF,TRBD1,TRBJ2-7,TRBV27,NA
TGCAGCGTTGAGGGCAAGAACACTGAAGCTTTCTTT,CSVEGKNTEAFF,NA,TRBJ1-1,TRBV29-1,NA
TGTGCCAGCAGCCTCCGGCAGGATAATGAAAAACTGTTTTTT,CASSLRQDNEKLFF,NA,TRBJ1-4,TRBV7-9,NA
TGTGCCAGCAGTCCTCTCCGGGAAGGCAATCAGCCCCAGCATTTT,CASSPLREGNQPQHF,NA,TRBJ1-5,TRBV7-9,few
TGTGCCAGCAGTGATGGGCAGCTTAATAATTCACCCCTCCACTTT,CASSDGQLNNSPLHF,NA,TRBJ1-6,TRBV25-1,few
TGTGCCAGTAGTGTTGGTGGGACTCCCAACTACAATGAGCAGTTCTTC,CASSVGGTPNYNEQFF,NA,TRBJ2-1,TRBV19,once
TGCGCCAGCAGCCCCGGGACGGGGGGGAATGAGCAGTTCTTC,CASSPGTGGNEQFF,TRBD2,TRBJ2-1,TRBV4-3,NA
TGTGCCAGCAGCCAACTCCCCCAGGTCTCCTACAATGAGCAGTTCTTC,CASSQLPQVSYNEQFF,NA,TRBJ2-1,TRBV3-1/TRBV3-2,NA
TGTGCCAGTAGCGCGGGGGCAGCCTTGGGGAACTATGGCTACACCTTC,CASSAGAALGNYGYTF,NA,TRBJ1-2,TRBV4-2,NA
TGTGCCAGCTCACAGATTGGCGGCCCCACAGATACGCAGTATTTT,CASSQIGGPTDTQYF,NA,TRBJ2-3,TRBV18,NA
TGTGCCAGCAGCTTGGCGGGTATCCGGAACACTGAAGCTTTCTTT,CASSLAGIRNTEAFF,NA,TRBJ1-1,TRBV7-8,NA
TGTGCCAGCAGACGGAGCACAGATACGCAGTATTTT,CASRRSTDTQYF,NA,TRBJ2-3,TRBV5-6,once
TGTGCCAGCAGCGTAGGACTAGCGGGTAGACACCAAGAGACCCAGTACTTC,CASSVGLAGRHQETQYF,TRBD2,TRBJ2-5,TRBV9,NA
TGTGCCAGCAGCTCAACCGGGGGGCTGAGGGTTGAGACCCAGTACTTC,CASSSTGGLRVETQYF,NA,TRBJ2-5,TRBV13,NA
TGTGCCAGCAGCTTGGCTAACACAGATACGCAGTATTTT,CASSLANTDTQYF,NA,TRBJ2-3,TRBV5-4,NA
TGTGCCAGCAGCTTCACGGGTGATAGGTCGGATGGCTACACCTTC,CASSFTGDRSDGYTF,NA,TRBJ1-2,TRBV5-4,NA
TGTGCCAGCAGCGGACAGCTCACAGATACGCAGTATTTT,CASSGQLTDTQYF,NA,TRBJ2-3,TRBV7-2,NA
TGTGCCAGCAGCACGACAGGGTCAGGAGCTAACTATGGCTACACCTTC,CASSTTGSGANYGYTF,TRBD1,TRBJ1-2,TRBV28,NA
TGTGCCAGCAGCCCGACAGGGGGTAGCAATCAGCCCCAGCATTTT,CASSPTGGSNQPQHF,TRBD1,TRBJ1-5,TRBV7-2,NA